The present entry profiles one TCR beta chain with its context. Antigen unknown. The data were taken from a study of cytomegalovirus exposure and HLA in healthy donors. Study-wide results and limits: Several V segments, TRBV6-2 and TRBV6-3 among them, could not be told apart and were dropped. Follow-up analysis seemed to connect common viral pathogens with several of the most significant clusters identified.

This PCR relied on a set of 60 Vbeta primers and 13 Jbeta primers. Only in-frame clones appear in the TCRdb table, and some are missing; sequencing was by immunoSEQ multiplex PCR. Here the sample spans roughly 120,000 clones, 81% being singletons. Looked up from germline, CDR1 is ENHRY and CDR2 is SYGVKD. V gave up 2 bases and J gave up 4 bases, with 14 bases separating them. The CDR3 is 15 residues long. Sample: PBMCs. The receptor comes from a woman in her twenties or thirties in good health and CMV-seronegative. This sequence joins TRBV10-3 and TRBJ1-1; D is uncertain. The CDR3 DNA is TGTGCCATCAGTGAGGGAGCGGGTTCGGGCACTGAAGCTTTCTTT. This translates into CAISEGAGSGTEAFF.